This entry lists 14 T cell receptor beta chains sequenced from one sample in a study of CD8 T cells in ankylosing spondylitis. Each CDR3 protein gets one entry after TCRdb re-called the 5' RACE reads with MiXCR. Altogether 250,000 or so distinct CDR3 sequences are present, more than 20% being singletons, with the ten largest covering about 0.6%. The sample was blood, either unsorted or a sorted T cell fraction (not recorded which). These TCRs come from a male donor with ankylosing spondylitis or in good health (not recorded which).

This clonotype was counted many times. The V gene is TRBV5-1, the J gene TRBJ2-7, with unresolved D. The CDR3 runs to 13 residues. CDR1 is SGHRS and CDR2 is YFSETQ in the germline V gene. V lost 4 bases, J lost 7 bases, and 15 bases lay in between. The CDR3 region has the DNA TGCGCCAGCAGCCCTCCCACAATACGGGAGCAGTACTTC. Its protein product is CASSPPTIREQYF.

This clonotype was counted only a few times. The chain employs TRBV6-1 and TRBJ2-1; a weak D match, TRBD1 (6 bases). The length of the CDR3 is 15 residues. The germline gives CDR1 MNHNS, CDR2 SASEGT. Trimming took 5 bases from V and 8 from J, leaving 19 bases between them. In DNA, the CDR3 is TGTGCCAGCAGTACATTGGGGGCCCCCGGAGATGAGCAGTTCTTC. This encodes CASSTLGAPGDEQFF.

The chain carries TRBV20-1 and TRBJ2-5; 8 bases agree with TRBD2. Trimming cost V 3 bases and J 1 base; bases outside gene matches: 4. Germline V CDR1 and CDR2: DFQATT, SNEGSKA (reference sequence). The CDR3 sequence is 14 residues long. The CDR3 spells CSASGGASQETQYF. Written as DNA, the CDR3 is TGCAGTGCTAGCGGGGGGGCCTCCCAAGAGACCCAGTACTTC.

This clonotype was observed a handful of times. This chain links TRBV7-8 with TRBJ2-7; possible D gene TRBD2, 6 bases. CDR3 length: 15 amino acids. Trimming removed 2 bases from V and 0 bases from J, with 11 bases in between. Germline-derived CDR1 and CDR2 are SGHVS and FQNEAQ. CDR3 protein: CASSLLGGNSYEQYF. In DNA, the CDR3 is TGTGCCAGCAGCTTATTGGGCGGGAACTCCTACGAGCAGTACTTC.

The genes are TRBV10-3 and TRBJ2-5; TRBD1 agrees at 7 bases. The CDR3 is 17 residues long. CDR1 ENHRY and CDR2 SYGVKD come from the germline V gene. Trimming removed 4 bases from V and 0 bases from J; junction bases left unmatched: 11. CDR3 protein: CAISGRQGSGYQETQYF. The CDR3 bases are TGTGCCATCAGTGGAAGACAGGGTTCAGGATACCAAGAGACCCAGTACTTC.

This clonotype was seen at least ten times. This chain connects TRBV18 to TRBJ1-2, with TRBD1 matching over 8 bases. The CDR3 is made up of 13 amino acids. The germline V gene encodes CDR1 KGHSH and CDR2 LQKENI. The ends lost 5 bases at V and 8 bases at J; junction bases unmatched: 7. This CDR3 is CASSWTGQEGYTF. DNA of the CDR3: TGTGCCAGCTCATGGACAGGGCAGGAAGGCTACACCTTC.

Only a few counts were recorded for this clonotype. The gene calls are TRBV12-3 or TRBV12-4 and TRBJ2-1, with 8 nucleotides matching TRBD2. With V trimmed by 6 bases and J by 10 bases, 5 bases remained unmatched. This CDR3 contains 12 residues. CDR3 residues: CASRRGGGEQFF. CDR3 in DNA: TGTGCCAGCAGACGGGGGGGCGGGGAGCAGTTCTTC.

This clonotype was seen ten or more times. The rearrangement uses TRBV12-3 or TRBV12-4 and TRBJ1-1; D gene unclear. This CDR3 comprises 12 residues. V lost 7 bases to trimming and J lost 4 bases, with 10 bases between them. The chain's CDR3 is CASNKGGTEAFF. CDR3 coding DNA: TGTGCCAGCAATAAAGGAGGCACTGAAGCTTTCTTT.

The sample holds a few counts of this clonotype. This may come from a read error, since a much larger clone is one base off. This chain uses TRBV12-3 or TRBV12-4 with TRBJ2-7; D is possibly TRBD1 (7 bases). The V end was cut by 3 bases, the J end by 6 bases, with 9 bases between. The CDR3 extends over 12 amino acids. The chain's CDR3 is CASSFQGGEQYF. CDR3 bases: TGTGCCAGCAGTTTTCAGGGGGGCGAGCAGTACTTC.

The rearrangement links TRBV2 to TRBJ2-5, with 7 bases lining up with TRBD1. Germline V lookup: CDR1 SNHLY, CDR2 FYNNEI. J lost 4 bases, V lost 7 bases, and 6 bases had no gene match. The CDR3 covers 13 residues. The CDR3 is CASIPGGVETQYF. CDR3 in DNA: TGTGCCAGCATCCCAGGGGGTGTAGAGACCCAGTACTTC.

The chain couples TRBV20-1 to TRBJ2-3, with 8 nucleotides matching TRBD2. The V gene end was trimmed by 6 bases and the J gene end by 3 bases; junction bases not matched to a gene: 14. Germline CDR1 is DFQATT and CDR2 is SNEGSKA (reference sequence). The CDR3 has 16 amino acids. The CDR3 reads CSANRRSRGVTDTQYF. DNA of the CDR3: TGCAGTGCCAACCGGAGGTCGCGGGGGGTTACAGATACGCAGTATTTT.

The chain joins TRBV6-1 to TRBJ1-4, with TRBD1 matching 8 bases. The CDR3 contains 15 residues. Germline CDR1 is MNHNS and CDR2 is SASEGT. V was clipped by 2 bases and J by 8 bases; unmatched bases: 7. CDR3 protein: CASSERRTGREKLFF. In DNA form, the CDR3 reads TGTGCCAGCAGTGAACGCCGGACAGGGAGGGAAAAACTGTTTTTT.

This clonotype showed up many times. The rearrangement uses TRBV7-8 and TRBJ2-1, with D unresolved. This CDR3 comprises 14 residues. Germline assignment: CDR1 SGHVS and CDR2 FQNEAQ. The germline V and J ends were trimmed by 5 bases and 7 bases, with 15 bases remaining between them. In DNA form, the CDR3 reads TGTGCCAGCAGCCCCCGTATGAGGCTGAATGAGCAGTTCTTC. Amino acids: CASSPRMRLNEQFF.

The V call is TRBV28, the J call TRBJ1-2; 9 bases match TRBD1. Germline CDR1 and CDR2: MDHEN and SYDVKM. V shed 4 bases and J 8 bases; nucleotides not matched to a gene: 11. The CDR3 has 15 amino acids. The CDR3 loop reads CASSSGQGNSYGYTF. Here the CDR3 DNA reads TGTGCCAGCAGTTCAGGACAGGGGAATAGCTACGGCTACACCTTC.